The clone carrying this T cell receptor beta chain has a count of ten or more. Its target is not known. 5'RACE template switching generated TCR cDNA, adding a universal primer site and UMIs. A single record per CDR3 protein comes from TCRdb applying MiXCR to the 5' RACE reads. The table lists a few hundred thousand distinct CDR3 sequences, about 7% of them singletons. V was pared by 0 bases and J by 5 bases, with 8 bases of the junction left unmatched. The CDR3 covers 18 residues. Germline V gene sequence: CDR1 SGDLS, CDR2 YYNGEE. The sample originates from a study of T cells after yellow fever vaccination. Overall study findings and caveats: Once the booster was given, most primary-vaccination clones reappeared, at about 96% for CD4 and over 70% for CD8.

The sample in question was CD4+ T cells sorted from PBMCs, obtained 15 days after the yellow fever booster vaccination. This clonotype was obtained from a man aged 25-45 years who received the YFV17D yellow fever vaccine. The rearrangement links TRBV9 to TRBJ2-2; 12 bases are a match to TRBD2. The CDR3 nucleotides are TGTGCCAGCAGCGTAGGTCCTAGCGGGAGGGCCGGGACCGGGGAGCTGTTTTTT. Protein sequence: CASSVGPSGRAGTGELFF. The full variable domain, its missing parts supplied by reference TRBV9 and TRBJ2-2, is DSGVTQTPKHLITATGQRVTLRCSPRSGDLSVYWYQQSLDQGLQFLIQYYNGEERAKGNILERFSAQQFPDLHSELNLSSLELGDSALYFCASSVGPSGRAGTGELFFGEGSRLTVL.